This TCR beta chain came from a study of vaccination and CD4 T cells after COVID-19. Study background: Diagnosis preceded the drawing of post-COVID samples by a median approximately 100 days (range 35 to 161). Whole-study findings and limits: The median count of SARS-CoV-2-reactive clonotypes rose from approximately 21 to 40, not significantly. Only after vaccination were a median 86.3% of convalescents' reactive clones seen.

With the Oncomine TCR Beta short-read assay, DNA from cultured CD4+ T cells was sequenced. Using its own MiXCR run on the PCR reads, TCRdb lists one record per CDR3 protein. In the table there are approximately 11,000 distinct CDR3 sequences, about 42% of which are singletons. V lost 8 bases, J lost 4 bases, and 20 bases stayed unmatched. Per the germline V gene, CDR1 is SGHRS and CDR2 is YFSETQ. The length of the CDR3 is 18 residues. Concerning this clonotype itself: The target antigen is unknown.

Regarding treatment: roughly ten-day PBMC culture with coronavirus spike peptide pools or control peptides (ViraFEST assay). V usage is TRBV5-1 and J usage is TRBJ2-3; TRBD2 agrees at 9 bases. The sequencing sample was made of CD4+ T cells from blood, cultured in vitro. The TCR sequence derives from a human donor who had recovered from COVID-19. The CDR3 region has the DNA TGCGCCAGTACACGCGGGAGGGCACAGAGGATATTACCAGATACGCAGTATTTT. This codes for CASTRGRAQRILPDTQYF.